Shown below are 26 T cell receptor beta chains from a single sample sequenced in a study of shared clonotypes between healthy human individuals. Generated by immunoSEQ multiplex PCR, the TCRdb table keeps only in-frame clones and is missing some. Of around 1 million clones listed, 70% to 85% are singletons. Sequencing was carried out using memory CD4+ T cells sorted from blood. The sample's subset: CD45RA-negative fraction. The receptor source for this set is a man younger than 35 in good health.

For this clone: The sample contains more than one DNA sequence encoding this CDR3. V is TRBV6-5 and J is TRBJ1-1; 7 bases fit TRBD1. The V gene's germline CDR1 is MNHEY and CDR2 SVGAGI. V lost 6 bases to trimming and J lost 0 bases; unmatched junction nucleotides: 4. The CDR3 length is 14 residues. DNA for the CDR3: TGTGCCAGCAGGCCGACAGGGATGAACACTGAAGCTTTCTTT. It yields the protein CASRPTGMNTEAFF.

J is TRBJ2-2 and V is TRBV27; 7 bases line up with TRBD1. Trimming took 2 bases from V and 5 from J; bases not matched to a gene: 8. Germline V CDR1 and CDR2: MNHEY, SMNVEV (reference sequence). There are 16 residues in the CDR3. The CDR3 reads CASSLVGTELTGELFF. DNA for the CDR3: TGTGCCAGCAGTTTAGTCGGGACAGAGCTAACCGGGGAGCTGTTTTTT.

This clone was seen many times. J is TRBJ2-7 and V is TRBV7-8; TRBD2 might be the D (6 bases). Trimming shortened V by 5 bases and J by 3 bases, and 14 bases separated the two germline ends. Per germline, CDR1 SGHVS and CDR2 FQNEAQ. This CDR3 is 14 amino acids long. The DNA of the CDR3 is TGTGCCAGCAGCGCGGGACTTGCGGTCTACGAGCAGTACTTC. This encodes CASSAGLAVYEQYF.

V and J are TRBV6-5 and TRBJ2-3; D assignment may be TRBD1 or TRBD2 (5 bases each). Trimming shortened V by 8 bases and J by 0 bases, and 12 bases separated the two germline ends. Germline CDR1 is MNHEY and CDR2 is SVGAGI. The CDR3 length is 14 residues. The CDR3 DNA reads TGTGCCAGCGGGGGTCTTACTAGCACAGATACGCAGTATTTT. Its protein is CASGGLTSTDTQYF.

With regard to this clone: The sample holds other DNA sequences that translate to the same CDR3. The rearrangement joins TRBV5-1 to TRBJ2-7; the match to TRBD2 covers 8 bases. This CDR3 region has 14 residues. Germline trimming cut 4 bases from V and 0 bases from J; bases unmatched to any gene: 3. Germline V gives CDR1 SGHRS, CDR2 YFSETQ. DNA for the CDR3: TGCGCCAGCAGCCCAGGACTAGCCTCCTACGAGCAGTACTTC. As protein: CASSPGLASYEQYF.

CDR3: CASKSTGEETQYF. The DNA for the CDR3 is TGTGCCAGCAAGAGCACAGGGGAAGAGACCCAGTACTTC. The V and J genes are TRBV6-1 and TRBJ2-5; 7 bases match TRBD1. The V gene end was trimmed by 7 bases and the J gene end by 3 bases; junction bases not matched to a gene: 5. The CDR3 totals 13 residues. The V gene's germline CDR1 is MNHNS and CDR2 SASEGT.

To note about this clone: An end of the junction differs from the germline gene, which may be a read error. The V and J genes are TRBV2 and TRBJ2-7, with unresolved D. This CDR3 contains 12 residues. The germline V gene encodes CDR1 SNHLY and CDR2 FYNNEI. CDR3 sequence (DNA): TGTGCCAGCAGGGCAGGCTCCTCCGAGCAGTACTTC. Its translation: CASRAGSSEQYF.

J is TRBJ2-7 and V is TRBV6-1; 8 nucleotides line up with TRBD1. V dropped 8 bases and J dropped 2; count of bases not matched to a gene: 5. Germline CDR1 MNHNS, CDR2 SASEGT. The CDR3 has 13 residues. The CDR3 bases are TGTGCCAGCCGCGGACAGGGTACCTACGAGCAGTACTTC. As protein: CASRGQGTYEQYF.

The chain has TRBV27 and TRBJ2-1; D perhaps matches TRBD1 (5 bases). Trimming removed 5 bases at V and 5 bases at J, with 13 bases between. The CDR3 has 14 residues. Germline values: CDR1 MNHEY, CDR2 SMNVEV (reference sequence). In nucleotides, the CDR3 is TGTGCCAGCAGTACGCCGACAGTTAACAATGAGCAGTTCTTC. Residues: CASSTPTVNNEQFF.

This clone was recorded only once. The chain is built from TRBV5-1 and TRBJ2-7; 7 positions agree with TRBD1. J was trimmed by 6 bases and V by 3 bases; bases with no gene match: 12. Germline V gene data show CDR1 as SGHRS and CDR2 as YFSETQ. The CDR3 totals 15 residues. CDR3 nucleotides: TGCGCCAGCAGCTCAGAGGGACCTTCAGGGGGCGAGCAGTACTTC. Its protein is CASSSEGPSGGEQYF.

J is TRBJ2-6 and V is TRBV5-1, with 9 bases identical to TRBD2. This CDR3 spans 19 amino acids. CDR1 and CDR2 from the germline V gene are SGHRS and YFSETQ. The junction had 9 bases not matched to a gene; V was cut back by 0 bases and J by 2 bases. CDR3 DNA sequence: TGCGCCAGCAGCTTGGATGGCGGGAGGGGTTTTGCTGGGGCCAACGTCCTGACTTTC. It encodes CASSLDGGRGFAGANVLTF.

The chain uses TRBV5-1 and TRBJ2-3; the D is unclear. The V end was cut by 1 base, the J end by 2 bases, with 11 bases between. CDR1 SGHRS and CDR2 YFSETQ come from the germline V gene. The CDR3 contains 15 residues. The CDR3 region has the DNA TGCGCCAGCAGCTTGTTGGCCACTACCACAGATACGCAGTATTTT. It specifies CASSLLATTTDTQYF.

This chain uses TRBV11-3 with TRBJ2-5; 14 positions match TRBD2. This CDR3 region has 17 residues. V shed 5 bases and J 2 bases; nucleotides not matched to a gene: 7. Germline values: CDR1 SGHNT, CDR2 YENEEA. Here the CDR3 reads CASSAGTSGSSQETQYF. CDR3 DNA: TGTGCCAGCAGCGCCGGGACTAGCGGGAGTTCACAAGAGACCCAGTACTTC.

The chain has TRBV19 and TRBJ1-1; D not resolved. This CDR3 is built from 16 residues. The V gene's germline CDR1 is LNHDA and CDR2 SQIVND (reference sequence). V was cut by 2 bases and J by 6 bases, with 19 bases left in between. The CDR3 loop reads CASSISSVTGMAEAFF. The CDR3 region has the DNA TGTGCCAGTAGTATATCTTCGGTGACGGGAATGGCTGAAGCTTTCTTT.

Only a few counts were recorded for this clone. The chain links TRBV15 to TRBJ2-3; 12 bases are shared with TRBD2. CDR1 LNHNV and CDR2 YYDKDF come from the germline V gene (reference sequence). The V and J ends lost 4 bases and 11 bases, in that order; junction bases with no gene match: 7. This CDR3 has 14 amino acids. In nucleotides, the CDR3 is TGTGCCACCAGCACCGAGACTAGCGGGAGAATGCAGTATTTT. As protein: CATSTETSGRMQYF.

This chain joins TRBV27 and TRBJ2-7, with TRBD2 matching over 8 bases. V gave up 6 bases and J gave up 1 base; unmatched junction bases: 8. This CDR3 contains 15 residues. Per the germline V gene, CDR1 is MNHEY and CDR2 is SMNVEV (reference sequence). The CDR3 spells CASSSTSGLSYEQYF. As DNA, the CDR3 is TGTGCCAGCAGCTCCACTAGCGGCCTTTCCTACGAGCAGTACTTC.

The chain uses TRBV7-3 and TRBJ2-3; either TRBD1 or TRBD2 may supply D (5 bases each). V was cut by 4 bases and J by 5 bases, with 10 bases left in between. CDR3 length: 13 amino acids. Germline V gene data show CDR1 as SGHTA and CDR2 as FQGTGA. CDR3 sequence reads: CASSSQRGDTQYF. In DNA, the CDR3 is TGTGCCAGCAGCTCCCAGAGGGGAGATACGCAGTATTTT. Based on the CDR3 plus reference TRBV7-3 and TRBJ2-3, the full variable domain is GAGVSQTPSNKVTEKGKYVELRCDPISGHTALYWYRQSLGQGPEFLIYFQGTGAADDSGLPNDRFFAVRPEGSVSTLKIQRTERGDSAVYLCASSSQRGDTQYFGPGTRLTVL.

The chain is built from TRBV2 and TRBJ1-2; D remains ambiguous. Germline V gene sequence: CDR1 SNHLY, CDR2 FYNNEI. With 1 base removed from V and 7 bases from J, the gap between germline ends came to 4 bases. The CDR3 runs 11 residues. CDR3 in DNA: TGTGCCAGCAGTGAAGAGGGTGGCTACACCTTC. Protein sequence: CASSEEGGYTF.

The V call is TRBV11-2, the J call TRBJ2-2, with D perhaps matching TRBD2 (6 bases). Trimming took off 5 bases at V and 4 bases at J, with 14 bases between the two ends. Germline V CDR1 and CDR2: SGHAT, FQNNGV. The CDR3 contains 15 residues. CDR3 coding DNA: TGTGCCAGCAGCCGGACTAAAACCTTCACCGGGGAGCTGTTTTTT. Residues: CASSRTKTFTGELFF. Supplemented by reference TRBV11-2 and TRBJ2-2, the full variable domain reads EAGVAQSPRYKIIEKRQSVAFWCNPISGHATLYWYQQILGQGPKLLIQFQNNGVVDDSQLPKDRFSAERLKGVDSTLKIQPAKLEDSAVYLCASSRTKTFTGELFFGEGSRLTVL.

This clone was counted between two and nine times. V gene TRBV30 combines with J gene TRBJ1-1, with 9 bases matching TRBD1. CDR1 and CDR2 from the germline V gene are GTSNPN and SVGIG (reference sequence). The CDR3 contains 13 residues. V gave up 8 bases and J gave up 2 bases; unmatched junction bases: 6. The CDR3 reads CAVNRGRNTEAFF. The DNA of the CDR3 is TGTGCCGTAAACAGGGGGCGAAACACTGAAGCTTTCTTT.

V and J are TRBV10-3 and TRBJ2-3; perhaps TRBD2 as D (6 bases). There are 15 residues in the CDR3. Trimming took off 6 bases at V and 3 bases at J, with 16 bases between the two ends. The V gene's germline CDR1 is ENHRY and CDR2 SYGVKD. The CDR3 DNA follows: TGTGCCATCAGGAACAGACTAGAGGGTACAGATACGCAGTATTTT. Amino acid sequence: CAIRNRLEGTDTQYF.

The V gene is TRBV4-3, the J gene TRBJ2-1, with 10 positions matching TRBD2. Germline values: CDR1 LGHNA, CDR2 YSLEER. The CDR3 is made up of 15 amino acids. With 1 base clipped from V and 8 bases from J, the junction kept 5 bases outside the gene matches. In DNA, the CDR3 is TGCGCCAGCAGCCAAGTGTCTAGCGGGAGCGATGAGCAGTTCTTC. Its protein is CASSQVSSGSDEQFF.

V is TRBV11-2 and J is TRBJ2-5; D may be TRBD2 (6 bases). The CDR3 consists of 15 residues. The germline V gene has CDR1 SGHAT and CDR2 FQNNGV. V dropped 0 bases and J dropped 10 bases, with 18 bases sitting between them. The CDR3 nucleotides read TGTGCCAGCAGCTTAGACCTAGGGACTCCGACTAACCAGTACTTC. It yields the protein CASSLDLGTPTNQYF.

In this sample, this clone turned up once. V usage is TRBV6-6 and J usage is TRBJ2-7, with a possible D match to TRBD1 (5 bases). Deletions cut 2 bases from V and 4 bases from J, with 18 bases between. This CDR3 is built from 16 residues. Looked up from germline, CDR1 is MNHNY and CDR2 is SVGAGI (reference sequence). The CDR3 DNA follows: TGTGCCAGCAGTTACCAGGGCCCAAAGCAGCCTTACGAGCAGTACTTC. Translation gives CASSYQGPKQPYEQYF.

This clone appeared once. Other DNA sequences within the sample encode an identical CDR3. V and J are TRBV29-1 and TRBJ1-1, with 7 bases lining up with TRBD1. The V segment lost 5 bases and the J segment 4 bases; nucleotides outside the gene matches: 7. The CDR3 runs to 13 residues. Germline values: CDR1 SQVTM, CDR2 ANQGSEA. CDR3 protein: CSVIGGLGTEAFF. The CDR3 bases are TGCAGCGTTATAGGGGGCTTGGGCACTGAAGCTTTCTTT.

The chain couples TRBV7-9 to TRBJ2-7; D perhaps matches TRBD1 (5 bases). Germline lookup yields CDR1 SEHNR and CDR2 FQNEAQ (reference sequence). V was clipped by 1 base and J by 6 bases, with 13 bases between them. This CDR3 is built from 14 residues. CDR3 in amino acids: CASSLGEGEGEQYF. DNA of the CDR3: TGTGCCAGCAGCTTAGGGGAAGGGGAAGGCGAGCAGTACTTC.